The 10 T cell receptor beta chains below were found in one sample sequenced in a study of blood T cell repertoires in COVID-19. Using immunoSEQ multiplex PCR, the repertoire was profiled, and TCRdb retains in-frame clones only, with some absent. The sample includes approximately 130,000 clones, about 74% of them seen just once. Sequenced: peripheral blood. These receptors all stem from a human donor in a cohort sampled during active COVID-19.

CDR3 protein: CASSLWQGPYEQYF. The DNA of the CDR3 is TGTGCCAGCAGCTTGTGGCAGGGGCCCTACGAGCAGTACTTC. V and J are TRBV11-1 and TRBJ2-7, with D perhaps TRBD1 (6 bases). In germline, CDR1 is SGHAT, CDR2 FQDESV (reference sequence). This CDR3 comprises 14 residues. V was shortened by 3 bases and J by 2 bases, with 11 bases between the two germline ends.

The chain recombines TRBV6-1 with TRBJ1-5, with a tentative D call TRBD1 (5 bases). Per the germline V gene, CDR1 is MNHNS and CDR2 is SASEGT. V shed 8 bases and J shed 0 bases, with 17 bases lying between them. This CDR3 has 16 residues. CDR3 in amino acids: CASGAGTGNSNQPQHF. The DNA for the CDR3 is TGTGCCAGCGGTGCCGGGACTGGAAATAGCAATCAGCCCCAGCATTTT.

The rearrangement links TRBV4-1 to TRBJ1-4; D possibly corresponds to TRBD1 (6 bases). The CDR3 runs 15 residues. The germline V and J ends were trimmed by 2 bases and 8 bases, with 15 bases remaining between them. Germline V gene data show CDR1 as MGHRA and CDR2 as YSYEKL. The CDR3 DNA sequence: TGCGCCAGCAGCCAACCCGACAGGCTGGTCGAAAAACTGTTTTTT. Its translation: CASSQPDRLVEKLFF.

The chain employs TRBV28 and TRBJ1-1; the D is unclear. This CDR3 region has 13 residues. V lost 4 bases to trimming and J lost 5 bases, with 11 bases between them. Germline loops: CDR1 MDHEN, CDR2 SYDVKM. The CDR3 coding sequence is TGTGCCAGCAGTTGGTTTGGGAGGACTGAAGCTTTCTTT. It specifies CASSWFGRTEAFF.

This clone appeared once. This rearrangement joins TRBV14 to TRBJ2-7, with 14 bases identical to TRBD2. CDR1 and CDR2 from the germline V gene are SGHDN and FVKESK. This CDR3 has 18 residues. In DNA form, the CDR3 reads TGTCCCACCCTGGGACTAGCGGGAGCTGGGGGGTACTCCTACGAGCAGTACTTC. It codes for CPTLGLAGAGGYSYEQYF.

This clone was seen a few times. The chain joins TRBV3-1 (or the pseudogene TRBV3-2) to TRBJ2-7; 8 bases map to TRBD2. CDR1 is LGHDT, CDR2 YNNKEL, per germline (reference sequence). The CDR3 consists of 17 residues. J gave up 4 bases and V 3 bases, and 14 bases lay outside the gene matches. Here the CDR3 reads CASSHKFSTSESYEQYF. The CDR3 DNA reads as TGTGCCAGCAGCCACAAATTCTCGACTAGCGAGTCTTACGAGCAGTACTTC.

This chain links TRBV18 with TRBJ2-7; weak D call: TRBD2 (6 bases). This CDR3 spans 12 amino acids. CDR1 is KGHSH, CDR2 LQKENI, per germline. The ends were cut back, 3 bases at V and 6 bases at J, with 9 bases in the middle. DNA for the CDR3: TGTGCCAGCTCACCGGGACTTAGCGAGCAGTACTTC. Amino acid sequence: CASSPGLSEQYF.

The rearrangement joins TRBV5-5 to TRBJ2-5, with D maybe TRBD1 (5 bases). V was trimmed by 2 bases and J by 1 base, leaving 12 bases between them. Germline lookup yields CDR1 SGHKS and CDR2 YYEKEE (reference sequence). CDR3 size: 15 residues. The CDR3 region is CASSLGHLGQETQYF. Written as DNA, the CDR3 is TGTGCCAGCAGCTTAGGACACCTAGGCCAAGAGACCCAGTACTTC.

This clone was counted once. The CDR3 reads CASSILAGPNYEQYF. DNA for the CDR3: TGTGCCAGTAGTATACTAGCGGGACCCAACTACGAGCAGTACTTC. This rearrangement joins TRBV19 to TRBJ2-7; 9 bases are shared with TRBD2. J was trimmed by 3 bases and V by 2 bases; bases with no gene match: 5. The CDR3 is 15 residues long. Germline V gene lookup returns CDR1 LNHDA and CDR2 SQIVND (reference sequence).

This chain links TRBV30 with TRBJ2-7, with D possibly being TRBD2 (6 bases). CDR3 length: 14 residues. Germline V gene sequence: CDR1 GTSNPN, CDR2 SVGIG (reference sequence). V shed 4 bases and J shed 2 bases, with 15 bases lying between them. Written as DNA, the CDR3 is TGTGCCTGGAATCTCTTAGCGGCCCCCTACGAGCAGTACTTC. It is translated as CAWNLLAAPYEQYF.